Following are 7 T cell receptor beta chains from one sample sequenced in a study of T cells in Graves' hyperthyroidism and ophthalmopathy. RNA transcripts yielded amplified TCR beta CDR3 regions. Initially, a first-round RT-PCR of the TCR CDR3 employed the HTBI primer set. From the multiplex PCR reads, TCRdb called clonotypes with MiXCR, one entry per CDR3 protein. The table has about 360,000 distinct CDR3 sequences, approximately 25% seen once. The sequencing input was blood. The receptor set was obtained from a man aged 50-60 years with Graves' hyperthyroidism.

A few counts support this clonotype. This chain joins TRBV20-1 and TRBJ2-4, with D perhaps given as TRBD1 or TRBD2 (5 bases each). The V gene's germline CDR1 is DFQATT and CDR2 SNEGSKA (reference sequence). Trimming removed 0 bases at V and 7 bases at J, with 19 bases between. This CDR3 region has 16 residues. In DNA form, the CDR3 reads TGCAGTGCTAGAGAGACGGGACGGACAATATCCAACATTCAGTACTTC. Residues: CSARETGRTISNIQYF.

This clonotype was picked up many times. This chain joins TRBV6-2 or TRBV6-3 and TRBJ1-1, with unresolved D. The CDR3 spans 13 residues. Trimming cost V 5 bases and J 1 base, with 8 bases left between them. CDR1 is MNHEY and CDR2 is SVGEGT in the germline V gene. CDR3 DNA: TGTGCCAGCAGTATCAAGGGGAACACTGAAGCTTTCTTT. This gives the protein CASSIKGNTEAFF.

The rearrangement joins TRBV7-6 to TRBJ2-7; D gene uncertain. Germline CDR1 SGHVS, CDR2 FNYEAQ. V dropped 3 bases and J dropped 6 bases, with 9 bases sitting between them. The CDR3 is made up of 12 amino acids. The CDR3 protein is CASSLVMGEQYF. DNA for the CDR3: TGTGCCAGCAGCTTGGTGATGGGCGAGCAGTACTTC. Drawing the rest from reference TRBV7-6 and TRBJ2-7, the complete variable domain is GAGVSQSPRYKVTKRGQDVALRCDPISGHVSLYWYRQALGQGPEFLTYFNYEAQQDKSGLPNDRFSAERPEGSISTLTIQRTEQRDSAMYRCASSLVMGEQYFGPGTRLTVT.

This clonotype occurred many times. The chain links TRBV28 to TRBJ1-1; D remains ambiguous. Germline values: CDR1 MDHEN, CDR2 SYDVKM. V was clipped by 3 bases and J by 8 bases, with 19 bases between them. The CDR3 runs to 15 residues. The CDR3 coding sequence is TGTGCCAGCAGTTTTCATCCGGGCCGACCCTTAGAAGCTTTCTTT. Protein sequence: CASSFHPGRPLEAFF.

At least ten counts were recorded for this clonotype. The DNA for the CDR3 is TGTGCCAGCAGCTTAGGGACAGCGAACACCGGGGAGCTGTTTTTT. It yields the protein CASSLGTANTGELFF. The genes are TRBV13 and TRBJ2-2, with a weak D call TRBD1 (5 bases). This CDR3 has 15 amino acids. The V end was cut by 0 bases, the J end by 0 bases, with 5 bases between. CDR1 PRHDT and CDR2 FYEKMQ come from the germline V gene (reference sequence). Variable domain in full (rest from reference TRBV13 and TRBJ2-2): AAGVIQSPRHLIKEKRETATLKCYPIPRHDTVYWYQQGPGQDPQFLISFYEKMQSDKGSIPDRFSAQQFSDYHSELNMSSLELGDSALYFCASSLGTANTGELFFGEGSRLTVL.

This clonotype was recorded a few times. The V gene is TRBV10-3, the J gene TRBJ2-1, with 7 bases fitting TRBD2. V was pared by 5 bases and J by 2 bases, with 6 bases of the junction left unmatched. Looked up from germline, CDR1 is ENHRY and CDR2 is SYGVKD. The CDR3 is 15 residues long. As DNA, the CDR3 is TGTGCCATCAGTCTAAAGCGGGGAACCTACAATGAGCAGTTCTTC. Amino acids: CAISLKRGTYNEQFF.

The V call is TRBV6-1, the J call TRBJ2-1; D is unresolved. The CDR3 sequence is 12 residues long. CDR1 is MNHNS and CDR2 is SASEGT in the germline V gene. V lost 5 bases and J 4 bases, leaving 6 bases between the germline ends. The CDR3 DNA sequence: TGTGCCAGCAGTATAACTTACAATGAGCAGTTCTTC. Amino acid sequence: CASSITYNEQFF.